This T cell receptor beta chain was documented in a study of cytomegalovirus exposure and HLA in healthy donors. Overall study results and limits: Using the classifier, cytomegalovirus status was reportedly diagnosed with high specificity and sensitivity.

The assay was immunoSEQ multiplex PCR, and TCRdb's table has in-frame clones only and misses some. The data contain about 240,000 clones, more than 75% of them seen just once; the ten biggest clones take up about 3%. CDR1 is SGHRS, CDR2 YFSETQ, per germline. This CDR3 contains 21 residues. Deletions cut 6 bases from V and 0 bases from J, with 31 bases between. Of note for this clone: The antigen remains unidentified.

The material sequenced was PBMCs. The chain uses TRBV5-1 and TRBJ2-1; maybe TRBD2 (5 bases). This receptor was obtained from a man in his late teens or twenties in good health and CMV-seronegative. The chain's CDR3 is CASTRVLATNLLQSSYNEQFF. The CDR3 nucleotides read TGCGCCAGCACCCGGGTCCTAGCCACCAACTTGCTGCAAAGCTCCTACAATGAGCAGTTCTTC.